What follows are 12 T cell receptor beta chains derived from one specimen sequenced in a study of early T cells in non-severe SARS-CoV-2 infection. TCRdb used MiXCR to reprocess the 5' RACE reads, holding one entry per CDR3 protein. The top ten hold more than 10% of the sample, which has about 30,000 distinct CDR3 sequences, about 5% seen once. Sequencing input: whole blood. Receptors were obtained from an adult who was a healthcare worker with PCR-confirmed SARS-CoV-2 infection or an uninfected control (not recorded which).

The chain employs TRBV18 and TRBJ2-3; D possibly corresponds to TRBD1 (5 bases). V shed 4 bases and J shed 2 bases, with 13 bases lying between them. This CDR3 spans 15 amino acids. Germline V gene sequence: CDR1 KGHSH, CDR2 LQKENI. Written as DNA, the CDR3 is TGTGCCAGCTCACAACTCGGACAAGTCACAGATACGCAGTATTTT. Amino acid sequence: CASSQLGQVTDTQYF.

This clonotype has a handful of counts. This sequence joins TRBV29-1 and TRBJ2-7; no firm D call. V dropped 5 bases and J dropped 5 bases, with 10 bases sitting between them. The CDR3 runs to 11 residues. Germline CDR1 is SQVTM and CDR2 is ANQGSEA. CDR3 bases: TGCAGCGTTATTATCGTGCACGAGCAGTACTTC. Amino acids: CSVIIVHEQYF.

This clonotype was picked up many times. V usage is TRBV20-1 and J usage is TRBJ2-1, with D tentatively TRBD2 (6 bases). From germline, CDR1 is DFQATT and CDR2 SNEGSKA (reference sequence). The CDR3 consists of 16 residues. V lost 2 bases and J 10 bases, leaving 24 bases between the germline ends. CDR3 in amino acids: CSARSPLADGLGEQFF. CDR3 nucleotide sequence: TGCAGTGCTAGATCCCCACTAGCAGATGGCCTCGGCGAGCAGTTCTTC.

V is TRBV3-1 and J is TRBJ1-1; TRBD1 aligns across 9 bases. The J segment lost 4 bases and the V segment lost 2 bases, leaving 5 bases of the junction unmatched. The CDR3 is 15 residues long. Germline CDR1 reads LGHDT; CDR2 reads YNNKEL (reference sequence). CDR3 in DNA: TGTGCCAGCAGCCAATCACAGGGGGCCAGCACTGAAGCTTTCTTT. Its translation: CASSQSQGASTEAFF.

At least ten counts were recorded for this clonotype. The chain employs TRBV18 and TRBJ2-6; D unresolved. CDR1 is KGHSH, CDR2 LQKENI, per germline. The CDR3 consists of 16 residues. The ends were cut back, 6 bases at V and 0 bases at J, with 12 bases in the middle. The CDR3: CASSMTPSSGANVLTF. CDR3 sequence (DNA): TGTGCCAGCTCTATGACACCAAGCTCTGGGGCCAACGTCCTGACTTTC.

This clonotype was seen more than once but under ten times. The CDR3 nucleotides are TGCAGCGTCTACACACAAGGAGGTGAGCAGTTCTTC. It codes for CSVYTQGGEQFF. This chain connects TRBV29-1 to TRBJ2-1; a weak D match, TRBD2 (5 bases). Between the trimmed V and J ends, which lost 6 bases and 9 bases, there was a span of 15 bases. This CDR3 contains 12 residues. Looked up from germline, CDR1 is SQVTM and CDR2 is ANQGSEA.

This clonotype was seen more than once but under ten times. V usage is TRBV19 and J usage is TRBJ2-1; 8 nucleotides line up with TRBD2. The J segment lost 4 bases and the V segment lost 1 base, leaving 9 bases of the junction unmatched. Germline V gene lookup returns CDR1 LNHDA and CDR2 SQIVND (reference sequence). The CDR3 length is 17 residues. DNA of the CDR3: TGTGCCAGTAGTATAGGGCAGCGGGGGCCTATATACAATGAGCAGTTCTTC. Its translation: CASSIGQRGPIYNEQFF.

By share of the sample, this clonotype is medium-sized. The rearrangement uses TRBV10-3 and TRBJ2-7; 7 bases agree with TRBD2. This CDR3 is built from 12 residues. Trimming cost V 6 bases and J 6 bases; bases outside gene matches: 5. CDR1 and CDR2 (germline): ENHRY, SYGVKD. The CDR3 DNA is TGTGCCATCAGCGGACTAGGCGTCGAGCAGTACTTC. Residues: CAISGLGVEQYF.

In its sample, this clonotype was seen a few times. The chain couples TRBV28 to TRBJ2-1, with a tentative D call TRBD2 (6 bases). The CDR3 has 14 residues. CDR1 and CDR2 (germline): MDHEN, SYDVKM. Trimming removed 7 bases from V and 1 base from J, with 11 bases in between. CDR3 DNA sequence: TGTGCCAGCAATTCGGGACTTTCCTACAATGAGCAGTTCTTC. This translates into CASNSGLSYNEQFF. Based on the CDR3 plus reference TRBV28 and TRBJ2-1, the full variable domain is DVKVTQSSRYLVKRTGEKVFLECVQDMDHENMFWYRQDPGLGLRLIYFSYDVKMKEKGDIPEGYSVSREKKERFSLILESASTNQTSMYLCASNSGLSYNEQFFGPGTRLTVL.

The CDR3 nucleotides are TGTGCCAGCAGCGTAGCGGTCGGGTACGAGCAGTACTTC. Encoded protein: CASSVAVGYEQYF. The chain has TRBV6-5 and TRBJ2-7, with a possible D match to TRBD2 (6 bases). CDR1 MNHEY and CDR2 SVGAGI come from the germline V gene. The CDR3 runs 13 residues. V shed 6 bases and J shed 4 bases, with 13 bases lying between them.

This clonotype was seen at least ten times. The chain has TRBV19 and TRBJ2-3; TRBD2 matches at 11 bases. With V trimmed by 7 bases and J by 4 bases, 7 bases remained unmatched. The CDR3 contains 15 residues. CDR1 is LNHDA, CDR2 SQIVND, per germline (reference sequence). The chain's CDR3 is CASTPSSGGADTQYF. CDR3 in DNA: TGTGCCAGTACCCCCAGTAGCGGGGGGGCAGATACGCAGTATTTT.

Ten or more counts support this clonotype. The chain recombines TRBV29-1 with TRBJ2-1, with D unclear. Germline V gene data show CDR1 as SQVTM and CDR2 as ANQGSEA. Trimming removed 5 bases at V and 4 bases at J, with 6 bases between. The CDR3 has 11 residues. The CDR3 sequence: CSVLEYNEQFF. The CDR3 nucleotides are TGCAGCGTTCTGGAGTACAATGAGCAGTTCTTC.